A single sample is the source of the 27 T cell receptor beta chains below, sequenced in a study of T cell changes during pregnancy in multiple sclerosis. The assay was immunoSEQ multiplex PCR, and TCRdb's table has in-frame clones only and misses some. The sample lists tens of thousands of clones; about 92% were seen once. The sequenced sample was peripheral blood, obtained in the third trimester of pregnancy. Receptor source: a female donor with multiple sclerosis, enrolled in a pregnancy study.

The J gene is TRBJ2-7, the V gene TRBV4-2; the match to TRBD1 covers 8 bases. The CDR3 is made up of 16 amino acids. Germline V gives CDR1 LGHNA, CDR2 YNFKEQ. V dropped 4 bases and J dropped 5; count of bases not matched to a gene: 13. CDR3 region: CASSPNLGTGSHEQYF. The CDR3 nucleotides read TGTGCCAGCAGCCCAAATCTCGGGACAGGTTCCCACGAGCAGTACTTC.

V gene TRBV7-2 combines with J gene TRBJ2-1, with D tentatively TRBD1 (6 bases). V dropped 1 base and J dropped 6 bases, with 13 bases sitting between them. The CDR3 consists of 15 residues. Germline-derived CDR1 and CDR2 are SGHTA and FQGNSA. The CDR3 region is CASSLVPLGGNEQFF. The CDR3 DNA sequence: TGTGCCAGCAGCTTAGTTCCCTTAGGGGGCAATGAGCAGTTCTTC.

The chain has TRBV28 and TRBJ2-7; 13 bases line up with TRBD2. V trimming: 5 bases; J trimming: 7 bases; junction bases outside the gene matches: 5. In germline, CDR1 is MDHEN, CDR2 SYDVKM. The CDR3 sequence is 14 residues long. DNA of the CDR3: TGTGCCAGCAGTACTAGCGGGAGGGTGTCGGAGCAGTACTTC. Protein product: CASSTSGRVSEQYF.

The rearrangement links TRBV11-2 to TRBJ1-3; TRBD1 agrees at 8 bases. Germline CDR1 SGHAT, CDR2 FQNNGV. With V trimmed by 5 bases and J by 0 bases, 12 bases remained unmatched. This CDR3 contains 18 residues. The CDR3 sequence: CASSPGQGNLPSGNTIYF. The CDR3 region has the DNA TGTGCCAGCAGCCCAGGACAGGGAAACCTTCCCTCTGGAAACACCATATATTTT.

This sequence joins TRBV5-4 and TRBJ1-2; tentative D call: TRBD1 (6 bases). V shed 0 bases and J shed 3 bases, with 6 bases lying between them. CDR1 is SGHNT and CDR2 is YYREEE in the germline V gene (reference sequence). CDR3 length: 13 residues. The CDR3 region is CASSLDRDYGYTF. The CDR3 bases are TGTGCCAGCAGCTTGGACAGGGACTATGGCTACACCTTC.

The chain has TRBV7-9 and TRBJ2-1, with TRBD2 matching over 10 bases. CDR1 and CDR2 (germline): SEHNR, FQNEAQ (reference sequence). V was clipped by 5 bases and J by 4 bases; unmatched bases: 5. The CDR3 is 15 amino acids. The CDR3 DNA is TGTGCCAGCAGCCCGACTAGCGGGTCTTACAATGAGCAGTTCTTC. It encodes CASSPTSGSYNEQFF.

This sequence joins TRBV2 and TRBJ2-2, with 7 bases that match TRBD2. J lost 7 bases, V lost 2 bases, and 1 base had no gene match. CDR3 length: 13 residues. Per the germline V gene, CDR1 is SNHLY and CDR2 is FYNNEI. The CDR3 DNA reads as TGTGCCAGCAGTGAAAGCGGGATCGGGGAGCTGTTTTTT. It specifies CASSESGIGELFF. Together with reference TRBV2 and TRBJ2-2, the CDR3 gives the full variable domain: EPEVTQTPSHQVTQMGQEVILRCVPISNHLYFYWYRQILGQKVEFLVSFYNNEISEKSEIFDDQFSVERPDGSNFTLKIRSTKLEDSAMYFCASSESGIGELFFGEGSRLTVL.

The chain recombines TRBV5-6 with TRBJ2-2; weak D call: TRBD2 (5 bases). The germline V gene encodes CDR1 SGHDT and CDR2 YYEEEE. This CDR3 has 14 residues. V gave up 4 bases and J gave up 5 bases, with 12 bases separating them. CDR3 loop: CASSPLRGTGELFF. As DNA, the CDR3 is TGTGCCAGCAGCCCGCTCCGGGGTACCGGGGAGCTGTTTTTT. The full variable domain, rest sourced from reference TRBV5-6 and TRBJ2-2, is DAGVTQSPTHLIKTRGQQVTLRCSPKSGHDTVSWYQQALGQGPQFIFQYYEEEERQRGNFPDRFSGHQFPNYSSELNVNALLLGDSALYLCASSPLRGTGELFFGEGSRLTVL.

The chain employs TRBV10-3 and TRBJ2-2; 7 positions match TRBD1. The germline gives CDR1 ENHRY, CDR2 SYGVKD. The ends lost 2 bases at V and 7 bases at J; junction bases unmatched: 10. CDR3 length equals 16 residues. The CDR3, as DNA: TGTGCCATCAGTGAGACTCGTCAGGGGGTGAGCGGGGAGCTGTTTTTT. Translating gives CAISETRQGVSGELFF.

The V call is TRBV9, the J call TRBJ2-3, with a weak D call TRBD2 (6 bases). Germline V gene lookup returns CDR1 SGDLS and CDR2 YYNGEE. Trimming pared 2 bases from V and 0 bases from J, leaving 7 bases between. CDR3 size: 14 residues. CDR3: CASSVGGSTDTQYF. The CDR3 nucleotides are TGTGCCAGCAGCGTCGGAGGGAGCACAGATACGCAGTATTTT.

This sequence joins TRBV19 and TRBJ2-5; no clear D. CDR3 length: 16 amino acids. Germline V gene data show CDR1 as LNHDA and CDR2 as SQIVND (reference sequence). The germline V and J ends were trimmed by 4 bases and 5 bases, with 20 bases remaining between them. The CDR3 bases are TGTGCCAGTAGTAAAGTAACGGGTACGACTTCGGAGACCCAGTACTTC. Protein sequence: CASSKVTGTTSETQYF.

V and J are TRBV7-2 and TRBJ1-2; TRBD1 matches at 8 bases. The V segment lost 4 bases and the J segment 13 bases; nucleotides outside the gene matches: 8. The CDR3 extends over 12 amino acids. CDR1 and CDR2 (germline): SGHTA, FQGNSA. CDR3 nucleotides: TGTGCCAGCAGCTCCGCGGGACAGGCAGTCACCTTC. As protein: CASSSAGQAVTF.

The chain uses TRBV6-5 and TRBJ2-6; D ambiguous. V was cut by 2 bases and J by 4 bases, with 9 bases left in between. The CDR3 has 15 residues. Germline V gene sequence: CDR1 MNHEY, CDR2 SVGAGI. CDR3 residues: CASSYNSGGANVLTF. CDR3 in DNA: TGTGCCAGCAGTTACAACAGTGGGGGGGCCAACGTCCTGACTTTC.

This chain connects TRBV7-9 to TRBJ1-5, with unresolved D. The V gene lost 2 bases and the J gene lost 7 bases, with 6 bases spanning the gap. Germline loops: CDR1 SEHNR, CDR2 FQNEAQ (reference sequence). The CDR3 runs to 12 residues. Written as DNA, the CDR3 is TGTGCCAGCAGCTTAAGGGAGCAGCCCCAGCATTTT. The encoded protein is CASSLREQPQHF.

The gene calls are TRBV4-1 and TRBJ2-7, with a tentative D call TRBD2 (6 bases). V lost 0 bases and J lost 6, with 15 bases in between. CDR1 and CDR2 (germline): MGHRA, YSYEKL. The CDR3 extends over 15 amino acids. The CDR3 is CASSQERGIGGEQYF. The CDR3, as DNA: TGCGCCAGCAGCCAAGAAAGAGGGATCGGGGGCGAGCAGTACTTC.

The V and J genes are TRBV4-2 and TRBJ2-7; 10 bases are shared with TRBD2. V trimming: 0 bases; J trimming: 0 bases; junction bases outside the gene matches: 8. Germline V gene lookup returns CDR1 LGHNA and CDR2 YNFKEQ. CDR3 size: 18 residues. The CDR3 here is CASSQDWGTSASSYEQYF. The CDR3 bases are TGTGCCAGCAGCCAAGATTGGGGGACTAGCGCGAGCTCCTACGAGCAGTACTTC.

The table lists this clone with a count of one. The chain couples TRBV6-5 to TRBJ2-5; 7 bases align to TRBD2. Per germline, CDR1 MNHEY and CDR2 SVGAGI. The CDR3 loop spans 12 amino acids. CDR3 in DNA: TGTGGAGAGGGGAGGGGACAAGAGACCCAGTACTTC. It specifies CGEGRGQETQYF.

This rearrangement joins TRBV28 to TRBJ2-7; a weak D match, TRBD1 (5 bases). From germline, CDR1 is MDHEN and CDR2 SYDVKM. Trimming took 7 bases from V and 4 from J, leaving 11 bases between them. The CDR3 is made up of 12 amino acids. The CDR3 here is CASMGQGYEQYF. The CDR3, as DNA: TGTGCCAGCATGGGGCAGGGATACGAGCAGTACTTC.

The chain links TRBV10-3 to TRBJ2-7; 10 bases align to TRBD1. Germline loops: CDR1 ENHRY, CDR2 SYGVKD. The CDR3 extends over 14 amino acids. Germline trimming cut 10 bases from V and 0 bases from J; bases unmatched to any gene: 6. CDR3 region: CATRGDRGSYEQYF. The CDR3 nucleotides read TGTGCCACCCGGGGGGACAGGGGCTCCTACGAGCAGTACTTC.

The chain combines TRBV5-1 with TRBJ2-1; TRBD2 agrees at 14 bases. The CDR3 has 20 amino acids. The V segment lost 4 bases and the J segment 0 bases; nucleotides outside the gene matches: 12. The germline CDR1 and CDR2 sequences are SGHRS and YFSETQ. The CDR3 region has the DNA TGCGCCAGCAGCCTGCAACCCGGGACTAGCGGGGGAAGCTCCTACAATGAGCAGTTCTTC. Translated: CASSLQPGTSGGSSYNEQFF.

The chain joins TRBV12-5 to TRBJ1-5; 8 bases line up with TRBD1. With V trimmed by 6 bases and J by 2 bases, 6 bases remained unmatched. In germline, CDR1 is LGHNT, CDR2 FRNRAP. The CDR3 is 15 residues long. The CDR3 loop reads CASGYDRGGNQPQHF. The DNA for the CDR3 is TGTGCTAGTGGCTACGACAGGGGCGGCAATCAGCCCCAGCATTTT. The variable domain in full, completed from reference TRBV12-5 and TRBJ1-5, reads DARVTQTPRHKVTEMGQEVTMRCQPILGHNTVFWYRQTMMQGLELLAYFRNRAPLDDSGMPKDRFSAEMPDATLATLKIQPSEPRDSAVYFCASGYDRGGNQPQHFGDGTRLSIL.

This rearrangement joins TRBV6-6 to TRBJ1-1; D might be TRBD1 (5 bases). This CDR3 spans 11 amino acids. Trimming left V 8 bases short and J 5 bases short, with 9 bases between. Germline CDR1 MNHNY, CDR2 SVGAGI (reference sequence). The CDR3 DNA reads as TGTGCCAGCTGGGGGGAAACTGAAGCTTTCTTT. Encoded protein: CASWGETEAFF.

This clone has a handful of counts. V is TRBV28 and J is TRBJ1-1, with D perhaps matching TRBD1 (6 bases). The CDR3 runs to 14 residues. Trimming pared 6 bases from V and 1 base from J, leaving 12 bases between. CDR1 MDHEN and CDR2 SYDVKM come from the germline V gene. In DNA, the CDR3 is TGTGCCAGCAGGGAATGGACAGCGAACACTGAAGCTTTCTTT. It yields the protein CASREWTANTEAFF.

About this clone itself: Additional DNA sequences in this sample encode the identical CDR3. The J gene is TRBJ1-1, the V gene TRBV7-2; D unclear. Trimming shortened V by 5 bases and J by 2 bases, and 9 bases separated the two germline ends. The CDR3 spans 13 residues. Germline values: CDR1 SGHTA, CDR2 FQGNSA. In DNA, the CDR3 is TGTGCCAGCAGCCTCACAGCAAACACTGAAGCTTTCTTT. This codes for CASSLTANTEAFF.

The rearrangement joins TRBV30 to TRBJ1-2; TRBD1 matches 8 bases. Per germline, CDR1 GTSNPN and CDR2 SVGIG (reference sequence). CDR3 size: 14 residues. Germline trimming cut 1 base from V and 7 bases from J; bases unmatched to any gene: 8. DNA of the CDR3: TGTGCCTGGAGTGCAGGACAGGGATATGCTGGCTACACCTTC. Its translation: CAWSAGQGYAGYTF.

CDR3: CASGSGTSVVRSYEQYF. CDR3 in DNA: TGTGCTAGTGGTTCCGGGACTAGCGTTGTTCGGTCCTACGAGCAGTACTTC. This rearrangement joins TRBV12-5 to TRBJ2-7; 10 bases are a match to TRBD2. CDR1 and CDR2 from the germline V gene are LGHNT and FRNRAP. The ends lost 4 bases at V and 1 base at J; junction bases unmatched: 10. The CDR3 is made up of 17 amino acids.

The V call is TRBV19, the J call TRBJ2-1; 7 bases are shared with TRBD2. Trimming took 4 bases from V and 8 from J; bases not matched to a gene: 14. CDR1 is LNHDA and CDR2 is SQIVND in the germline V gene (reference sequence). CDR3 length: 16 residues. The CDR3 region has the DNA TGTGCCAGTAGTAAATACGGCGGGAGTCTTCCCGATGAGCAGTTCTTC. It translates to CASSKYGGSLPDEQFF.